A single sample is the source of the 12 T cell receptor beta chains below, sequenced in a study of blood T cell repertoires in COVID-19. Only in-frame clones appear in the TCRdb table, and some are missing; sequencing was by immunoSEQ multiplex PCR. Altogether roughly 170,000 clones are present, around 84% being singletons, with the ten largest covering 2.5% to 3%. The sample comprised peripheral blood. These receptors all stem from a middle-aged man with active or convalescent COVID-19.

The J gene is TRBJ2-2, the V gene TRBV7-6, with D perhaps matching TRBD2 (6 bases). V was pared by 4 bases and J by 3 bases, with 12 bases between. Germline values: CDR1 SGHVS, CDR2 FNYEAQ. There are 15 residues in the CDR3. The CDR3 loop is CASSSQTSHTGELFF. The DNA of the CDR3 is TGTGCCAGCAGCTCTCAGACTAGTCACACCGGGGAGCTGTTTTTT.

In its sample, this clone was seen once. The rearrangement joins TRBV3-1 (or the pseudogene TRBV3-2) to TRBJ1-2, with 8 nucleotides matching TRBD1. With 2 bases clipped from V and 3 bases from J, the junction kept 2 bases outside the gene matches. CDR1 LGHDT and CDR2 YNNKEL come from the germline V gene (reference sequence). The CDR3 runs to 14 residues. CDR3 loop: CASSQPGGDYGYTF. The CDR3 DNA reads TGTGCCAGCAGCCAACCAGGGGGCGACTATGGCTACACCTTC.

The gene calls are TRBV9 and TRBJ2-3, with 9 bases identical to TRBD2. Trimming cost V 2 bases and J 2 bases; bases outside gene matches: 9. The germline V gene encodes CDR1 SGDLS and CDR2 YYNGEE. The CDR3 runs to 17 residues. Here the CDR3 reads CASSVSGGSVTTDTQYF. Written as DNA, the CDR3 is TGTGCCAGCAGCGTCAGCGGGGGGTCCGTTACCACAGATACGCAGTATTTT. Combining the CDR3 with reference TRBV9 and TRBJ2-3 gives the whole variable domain DSGVTQTPKHLITATGQRVTLRCSPRSGDLSVYWYQQSLDQGLQFLIQYYNGEERAKGNILERFSAQQFPDLHSELNLSSLELGDSALYFCASSVSGGSVTTDTQYFGPGTRLTVL.

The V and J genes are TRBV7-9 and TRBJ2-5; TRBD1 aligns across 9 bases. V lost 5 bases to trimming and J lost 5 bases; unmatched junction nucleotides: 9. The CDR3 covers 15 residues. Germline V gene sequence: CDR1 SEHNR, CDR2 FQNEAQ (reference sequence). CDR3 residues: CASSPGTGYFETQYF. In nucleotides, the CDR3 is TGTGCCAGCAGCCCCGGGACAGGGTATTTTGAGACCCAGTACTTC.

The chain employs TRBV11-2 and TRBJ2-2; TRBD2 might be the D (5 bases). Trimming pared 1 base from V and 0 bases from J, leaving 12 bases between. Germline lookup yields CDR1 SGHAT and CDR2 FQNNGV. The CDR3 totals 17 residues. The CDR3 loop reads CASSLAKAEPNTGELFF. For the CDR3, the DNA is TGTGCCAGCAGCTTAGCCAAAGCGGAGCCGAACACCGGGGAGCTGTTTTTT.

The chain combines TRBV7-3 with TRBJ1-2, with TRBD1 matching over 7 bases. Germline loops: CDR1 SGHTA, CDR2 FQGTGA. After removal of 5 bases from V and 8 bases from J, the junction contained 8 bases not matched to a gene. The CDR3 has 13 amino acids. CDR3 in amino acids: CASSLGQAEGYTF. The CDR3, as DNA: TGTGCCAGCAGCCTAGGACAGGCGGAGGGCTACACCTTC.

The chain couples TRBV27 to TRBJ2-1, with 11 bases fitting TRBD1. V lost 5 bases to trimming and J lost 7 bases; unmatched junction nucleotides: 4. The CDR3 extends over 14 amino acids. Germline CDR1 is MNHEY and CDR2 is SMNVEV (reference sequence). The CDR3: CASSHGTGGNEQFF. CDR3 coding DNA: TGTGCCAGCAGTCACGGGACAGGGGGGAATGAGCAGTTCTTC.

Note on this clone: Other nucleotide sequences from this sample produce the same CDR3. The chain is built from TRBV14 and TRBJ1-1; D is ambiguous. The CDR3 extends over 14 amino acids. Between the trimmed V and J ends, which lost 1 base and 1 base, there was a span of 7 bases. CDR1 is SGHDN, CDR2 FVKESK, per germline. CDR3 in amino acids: CASSQVPGNTEAFF. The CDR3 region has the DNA TGTGCCAGCAGCCAAGTCCCAGGGAACACTGAAGCTTTCTTT.

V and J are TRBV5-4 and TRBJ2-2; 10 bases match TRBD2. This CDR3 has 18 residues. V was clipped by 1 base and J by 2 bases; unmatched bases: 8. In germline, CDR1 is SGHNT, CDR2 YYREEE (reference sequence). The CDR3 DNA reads TGTGCCAGCAGCTTGAAGATGCGGACTAGCGGAAACACCGGGGAGCTGTTTTTT. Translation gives CASSLKMRTSGNTGELFF.

CDR3 nucleotides: TGTGCCAGCAGCCAAGAAACGGGGCTTAGGGGGAGCGAGCAGTACTTC. Translating gives CASSQETGLRGSEQYF. V and J are TRBV14 and TRBJ2-7; possible D gene TRBD1, 6 bases. The CDR3 spans 16 residues. Germline V gene lookup returns CDR1 SGHDN and CDR2 FVKESK. V lost 0 bases, J lost 6 bases, and 18 bases lay in between.

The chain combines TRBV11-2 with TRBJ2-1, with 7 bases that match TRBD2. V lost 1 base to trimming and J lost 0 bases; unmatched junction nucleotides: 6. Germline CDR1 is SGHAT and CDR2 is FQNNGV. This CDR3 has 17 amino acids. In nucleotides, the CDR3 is TGTGCCAGCAGCTTAGTACTTGGGACTAACTCCTACAATGAGCAGTTCTTC. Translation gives CASSLVLGTNSYNEQFF.

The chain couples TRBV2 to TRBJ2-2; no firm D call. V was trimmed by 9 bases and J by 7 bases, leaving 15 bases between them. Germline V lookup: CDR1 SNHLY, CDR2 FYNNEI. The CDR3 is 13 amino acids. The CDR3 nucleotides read TGTGCCAGGAGACCCTGGCAGGACGGGGAGCTGTTTTTT. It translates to CARRPWQDGELFF.